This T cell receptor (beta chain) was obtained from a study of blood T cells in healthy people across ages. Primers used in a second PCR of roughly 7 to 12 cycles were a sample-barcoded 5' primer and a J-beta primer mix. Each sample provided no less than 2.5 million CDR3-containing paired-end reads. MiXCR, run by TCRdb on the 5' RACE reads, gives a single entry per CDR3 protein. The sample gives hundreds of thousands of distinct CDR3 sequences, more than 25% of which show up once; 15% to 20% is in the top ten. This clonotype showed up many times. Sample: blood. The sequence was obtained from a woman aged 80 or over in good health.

The CDR3 DNA reads TGCAGTGTTGACCCCCTAGCGGGGGGTAATAATGAGCAGTTCTTC. Its protein product is CSVDPLAGGNNEQFF. V usage is TRBV20-1 and J usage is TRBJ2-1, with 11 bases matching TRBD2. The germline CDR1 and CDR2 sequences are DFQATT and SNEGSKA (reference sequence). The length of the CDR3 is 15 residues. The V and J ends lost 7 bases and 7 bases, in that order; junction bases with no gene match: 12.